This T cell receptor (beta chain) was captured by sequencing in a study of T-cell memory formation after mild COVID-19 (dated by TCRdb to 2020 to 2022). Broadly, across the study: TCR sequence clusters from the two donors were found to be largely donor specific. In a couple of donors, T-cell clones that expanded and contracted after mild COVID-19 were tracked by sequencing TCRalpha and TCRbeta repertoires over time. Two young, previously healthy adult volunteers made up the cohort, one male and one female. Overall study outcomes, separate from this receptor: Contracting CD4+ clones were located mainly in the CM and EM memory subsets, whereas CD8+ clones were found to be enriched in EMRA. Whether the second-wave clones peaking on day 37 were SARS-CoV-2 specific was not confirmed. Balanced CD4/CD8 phenotypes were observed for clones contracting from day 15 to 85, whereas a bias towards CD4+ was observed for a second wave of clones expanding from day 15 to 37. Some responding clones were detected in pre-infection memory, suggesting pre-existing cross-reactive memory T cells joined the SARS-CoV-2 response. The study included only a couple of mild cases, and larger cohorts that include severe cases with pre-infection samples were judged to be necessary.

This clonotype was found a few times. What this receptor recognizes is not known. Base qualities were left out, and no much larger clone turns up one base away. In the germline V gene (reference sequence), CDR1 corresponds to GTSNPN and CDR2 to SVGIG. For this chain, trimming is 1 base at the V end and 7 bases at the J end, and the number of junction bases without a gene match is 4. Inclusive of the bounding cysteine and phenylalanine, the CDR3 is 14 residues long. The DNA shown is the 42-base CDR3, in frame from base 1. Sequencing instrument: Illumina NovaSeq 6000. cDNA libraries for TCRalpha and TCRbeta were prepared by 5'RACE using constant-segment primers, with sample barcodes and unique molecular identifiers added. RNA was extracted from every sample with Trizol reagent. Library amplification was performed in two PCR steps, and a second sample barcode and Illumina TruSeq adapters were introduced in the second step. Sequencing of the libraries was done on an Illumina NovaSeq, producing 2 x 150 bp paired-end reads. In the authors' own workflow: The reads were demultiplexed and collapsed into UMI-guided consensus sequences using migec v1.2.7. Using mixcr v2.1.11, UMI consensuses were aligned to TRA and TRB V and J templates and then assembled into clonotypes. Expanded or contracted clonotypes were those called significant by both edgeR and NoisET, with noise models trained on biological replicates. For edgeR calls, the thresholds were a false discovery rate-adjusted p below 0.01 and a log2 fold-change of 1. As an exploratory analysis of dynamics, max-normalized trajectories of the 1000 most abundant clonotypes were examined with PCA combined with hierarchical clustering. Each responding clone was given a CD4 or CD8 phenotype based on the CD4+ and CD8+ repertoires, which had been sequenced separately. TCRdb ran its own pipeline on the public reads, namely fastp trimming at Q25 and MiXCR clone calling, and kept in-frame beta chains. One record per CDR3 amino acid sequence lists the most common genes and DNA. TCRdb's processing, not the authors', yielded these V and J calls. This sample is represented by 470,000 or so distinct CDR3 sequences; roughly 18% of them were singletons. About 22% of the sample rests with the top ten.

Ficoll-Paque density gradient centrifugation was used to isolate PBMCs. Recombination connected TRBV30 to TRBJ2-1, with 10 central nucleotides matching TRBD2. The sequence was obtained from a man aged 18 to 29 who had mild COVID-19 (a few samples of this study predate the infection). The sample titles of this study are shuffled in the database, so cell type and time point are left out; the donor was told from shared clones. The sequencing sample was made of PBMCs or a T cell subset sorted from them (not recorded which). The CDR3 amino acid sequence is: CAWSEPGLANEQFF. The nucleotide sequence is given as TGTGCCTGGAGTGAACCGGGACTAGCGAATGAGCAGTTCTTC.